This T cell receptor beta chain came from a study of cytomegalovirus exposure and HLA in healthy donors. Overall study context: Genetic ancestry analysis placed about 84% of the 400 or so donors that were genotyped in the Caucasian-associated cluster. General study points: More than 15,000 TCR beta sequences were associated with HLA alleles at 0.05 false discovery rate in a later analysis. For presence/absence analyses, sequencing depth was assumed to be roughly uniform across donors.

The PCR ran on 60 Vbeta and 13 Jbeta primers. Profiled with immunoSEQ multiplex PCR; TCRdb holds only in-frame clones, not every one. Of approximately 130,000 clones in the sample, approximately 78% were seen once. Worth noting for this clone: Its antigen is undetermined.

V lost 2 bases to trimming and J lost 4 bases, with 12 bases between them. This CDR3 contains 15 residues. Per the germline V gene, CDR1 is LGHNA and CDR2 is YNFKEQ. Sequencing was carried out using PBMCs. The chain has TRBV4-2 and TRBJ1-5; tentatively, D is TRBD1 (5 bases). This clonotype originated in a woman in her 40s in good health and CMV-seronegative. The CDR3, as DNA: TGTGCCAGCAGCCAAAATGGGGGGGTAAATCAGCCCCAGCATTTT. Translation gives CASSQNGGVNQPQHF.